The 26 T cell receptor beta chains below come from one sample, sequenced in a study of shared clonotypes between healthy human individuals. Profiled with immunoSEQ multiplex PCR; TCRdb holds only in-frame clones, not every one. Altogether 550,000 to 850,000 clones are present, less than 85% being singletons, with the ten largest covering 1.5% to 2%. Sequencing was performed on memory CD4+ T cells sorted from blood. Noted subset: CD45RA-negative fraction. The receptors were gathered from a young woman in good health.

Here the CDR3 reads CASSIDPTTGYTF. The DNA for the CDR3 is TGTGCCAGTAGTATAGATCCGACAACTGGCTACACCTTC. The V and J genes are TRBV19 and TRBJ1-2; D unclear. Looked up from germline, CDR1 is LNHDA and CDR2 is SQIVND (reference sequence). Trimming shortened V by 0 bases and J by 7 bases, and 9 bases separated the two germline ends. There are 13 residues in the CDR3.

This clone has more than one count but fewer than ten. The V and J genes are TRBV6-5 and TRBJ1-1; possible D gene TRBD1, 6 bases. With 6 bases removed from V and 1 base from J, the gap between germline ends came to 12 bases. The germline V gene has CDR1 MNHEY and CDR2 SVGAGI. CDR3 length: 14 amino acids. CDR3: CASSQQGPNTEAFF. DNA for the CDR3: TGTGCCAGCAGCCAACAGGGCCCGAACACTGAAGCTTTCTTT.

The chain uses TRBV28 and TRBJ2-3; TRBD2 agrees at 12 bases. The germline CDR1 and CDR2 sequences are MDHEN and SYDVKM. J was trimmed by 4 bases and V by 3 bases; bases with no gene match: 5. This CDR3 spans 16 amino acids. The CDR3, as DNA: TGTGCCAGCAGTTTCAGGACTAGCGGGAAGGCAGATACGCAGTATTTT. It translates to CASSFRTSGKADTQYF.

With regard to this clone: The sample holds other DNA sequences that translate to the same CDR3. The chain employs TRBV18 and TRBJ1-1; D unresolved. Germline CDR1 is KGHSH and CDR2 is LQKENI. Trimming took off 2 bases at V and 1 base at J, with 8 bases between the two ends. The CDR3 spans 14 residues. The CDR3 protein is CASSPYSGNTEAFF. The CDR3 DNA reads as TGTGCCAGCTCACCATACTCGGGGAACACTGAAGCTTTCTTT.

The V call is TRBV27, the J call TRBJ2-7; 8 nucleotides match TRBD1. V dropped 5 bases and J dropped 4; count of bases not matched to a gene: 10. Germline V gives CDR1 MNHEY, CDR2 SMNVEV (reference sequence). This CDR3 spans 15 amino acids. CDR3 region: CASSGQGNSWYEQYF. CDR3 DNA sequence: TGTGCCAGCAGTGGACAGGGAAATAGCTGGTACGAGCAGTACTTC.

The V and J genes are TRBV7-3 and TRBJ2-7, with 10 bases identical to TRBD2. V trimming: 2 bases; J trimming: 5 bases; junction bases outside the gene matches: 12. This CDR3 region has 17 residues. Germline lookup yields CDR1 SGHTA and CDR2 FQGTGA. CDR3 region: CASSLPALAGNIHEQYF. As DNA, the CDR3 is TGTGCCAGCAGCTTACCGGCACTAGCGGGAAATATCCACGAGCAGTACTTC.

A single count supports this clone. The V call is TRBV28, the J call TRBJ2-7; the D is unclear. The CDR3 sequence is 15 residues long. Trimming removed 6 bases from V and 5 bases from J, with 20 bases in between. Germline V gene lookup returns CDR1 MDHEN and CDR2 SYDVKM. CDR3: CASSPPRFLLHEQYF. The CDR3 DNA follows: TGTGCCAGCAGCCCCCCCAGGTTCCTCCTCCACGAGCAGTACTTC.

Regarding this clone: A far larger clone is off by one base, so a read error is likely. The chain employs TRBV6-5 and TRBJ2-1; D call uncertain. Germline CDR1 reads MNHEY; CDR2 reads SVGAGI. The CDR3 has 13 amino acids. V was trimmed by 0 bases and J by 8 bases, leaving 8 bases between them. The CDR3 coding sequence is TGTGCCAGCAGTTACTCAAACGAGGATGAGCAGTTCTTC. This sequence encodes CASSYSNEDEQFF.

This clone was picked up a small number of times. The V gene is TRBV28, the J gene TRBJ2-3; D remains unclear. Germline V CDR1 and CDR2: MDHEN, SYDVKM. CDR3 size: 14 residues. The ends were cut back, 8 bases at V and 2 bases at J, with 14 bases in the middle. The CDR3 protein is CASSSSASTDTQYF. The CDR3 DNA is TGTGCCAGCTCTTCCTCAGCGTCCACAGATACGCAGTATTTT.

The chain carries TRBV28 and TRBJ2-7, with TRBD2 matching over 7 bases. Germline V gene data show CDR1 as MDHEN and CDR2 as SYDVKM. CDR3 length: 13 residues. J gave up 2 bases and V 7 bases, and 5 bases lay outside the gene matches. The CDR3 DNA reads as TGTGCCAGCACGGTAGCGGGTACCTACGAGCAGTACTTC. It translates to CASTVAGTYEQYF.

The CDR3 reads CAWSRDRGYNEQFF. The CDR3 coding sequence is TGTGCCTGGTCCCGGGACAGGGGCTACAATGAGCAGTTCTTC. The chain carries TRBV30 and TRBJ2-1; 10 bases align to TRBD1. This CDR3 contains 14 residues. V trimming: 5 bases; J trimming: 3 bases; junction bases outside the gene matches: 4. CDR1 GTSNPN and CDR2 SVGIG come from the germline V gene (reference sequence).

The chain joins TRBV20-1 to TRBJ1-3, with D unclear. The germline V gene has CDR1 DFQATT and CDR2 SNEGSKA (reference sequence). Trimming took 6 bases from V and 2 from J, leaving 5 bases between them. CDR3 length equals 11 residues. CDR3 sequence: CSAVTGNTIYF. In DNA, the CDR3 is TGCAGTGCCGTTACTGGAAACACCATATATTTT.

This chain uses TRBV28 with TRBJ1-1, with D hard to call. The V end lost 10 bases, the J end lost 6 bases, and 21 bases lay between the germline ends. Germline CDR1 reads MDHEN; CDR2 reads SYDVKM. The CDR3 contains 14 residues. DNA of the CDR3: TGTGCCACCAAAATTACGACGGAGGTTGCTGAAGCTTTCTTT. Protein product: CATKITTEVAEAFF.

The count of this clone is one. The CDR3 is CASSQDDSPRETQYF. The CDR3 bases are TGTGCCAGCAGCCAAGATGATTCCCCTAGGGAGACCCAGTACTTC. The V call is TRBV4-2, the J call TRBJ2-5; D gene uncertain. In germline, CDR1 is LGHNA, CDR2 YNFKEQ. The ends were cut back, 0 bases at V and 5 bases at J, with 13 bases in the middle. The CDR3 runs to 15 residues.

The chain couples TRBV30 to TRBJ2-7, with 9 bases fitting TRBD1. CDR1 is GTSNPN, CDR2 SVGIG, per germline (reference sequence). The CDR3 runs 14 residues. Trimming at V came to 3 bases and at J to 7 bases, leaving 10 bases not matched to a gene. Here the CDR3 reads CAWRPTGGLWEQYF. Here the CDR3 DNA reads TGTGCCTGGAGGCCGACAGGGGGTTTGTGGGAGCAGTACTTC.

The V gene is TRBV7-2, the J gene TRBJ2-1; D possibly uses TRBD1 or TRBD2 (5 bases each). The CDR3 has 16 residues. Trimming shortened V by 4 bases and J by 6 bases, and 19 bases separated the two germline ends. In germline, CDR1 is SGHTA, CDR2 FQGNSA. The CDR3 DNA follows: TGTGCCAGCAGCTGGGTATGGGGCGGGTCTACCAATGAGCAGTTCTTC. It yields the protein CASSWVWGGSTNEQFF.

The J gene is TRBJ2-7, the V gene TRBV5-1; 11 bases fit TRBD2. This CDR3 is built from 16 residues. V shed 0 bases and J 5 bases; nucleotides not matched to a gene: 7. Germline V gene data show CDR1 as SGHRS and CDR2 as YFSETQ. The CDR3 region is CASSLVTSGSFDEQYF. The CDR3 DNA reads as TGCGCCAGCAGCTTGGTTACTAGCGGGAGCTTCGACGAGCAGTACTTC.

This sequence joins TRBV5-4 and TRBJ1-3, with a possible D match to TRBD1 (6 bases). Germline CDR1 and CDR2: SGHNT and YYREEE (reference sequence). CDR3 size: 16 residues. V lost 1 base and J 4 bases, leaving 15 bases between the germline ends. The CDR3 loop is CASSLKNREVGNTIYF. In nucleotides, the CDR3 is TGTGCCAGCAGCTTGAAAAACAGGGAAGTCGGAAACACCATATATTTT.

The chain is built from TRBV5-1 and TRBJ1-4; D might be TRBD1 (6 bases). V shed 0 bases and J shed 6 bases, with 15 bases lying between them. This CDR3 is built from 16 residues. Germline V gene data show CDR1 as SGHRS and CDR2 as YFSETQ. In DNA, the CDR3 is TGCGCCAGCAGCTTGGGGGCAGGGGTCCAGGATGAAAAACTGTTTTTT. Its protein is CASSLGAGVQDEKLFF.

CDR3 loop: CASSDSRAGLMNTEAFF. The CDR3 nucleotides read TGTGCCAGCAGTGATAGTCGGGCAGGCCTGATGAACACTGAAGCTTTCTTT. The chain has TRBV2 and TRBJ1-1; no clear D. Trimming took 3 bases from V and 0 from J, leaving 17 bases between them. The germline V gene encodes CDR1 SNHLY and CDR2 FYNNEI. The CDR3 totals 17 residues.

The chain uses TRBV2 and TRBJ1-1; D is uncertain. Trimming cost V 4 bases and J 3 bases, with 6 bases left between them. This CDR3 has 12 amino acids. The germline gives CDR1 SNHLY, CDR2 FYNNEI. In DNA form, the CDR3 reads TGTGCCAGCAGTGCCCTGTACACTGAAGCTTTCTTT. The encoded protein is CASSALYTEAFF.

The gene calls are TRBV7-6 and TRBJ2-6; 7 bases agree with TRBD2. V was pared by 5 bases and J by 3 bases, with 4 bases of the junction left unmatched. The CDR3 is 15 residues long. Germline CDR1 reads SGHVS; CDR2 reads FNYEAQ. The CDR3: CASSIPGGGANVLTF. CDR3 DNA: TGTGCCAGCAGCATACCGGGGGGTGGGGCCAACGTCCTGACTTTC.

CDR3 bases: TGTGCCAGCAGTGAACTAGCGGGAGTAGGCAATGAGCAGTTCTTC. Protein sequence: CASSELAGVGNEQFF. The V call is TRBV6-1, the J call TRBJ2-1; 10 bases agree with TRBD2. CDR1 is MNHNS and CDR2 is SASEGT in the germline V gene. There are 15 residues in the CDR3. With 2 bases clipped from V and 6 bases from J, the junction kept 4 bases outside the gene matches.

This clone was detected ten times or more. V usage is TRBV2 and J usage is TRBJ2-7, with D hard to call. Trimming pared 5 bases from V and 3 bases from J, leaving 17 bases between. Germline CDR1 and CDR2: SNHLY and FYNNEI. This CDR3 region has 15 residues. In DNA, the CDR3 is TGTGCCAGCAGTACTGATCGGACCAGATTCTACGAGCAGTACTTC. Amino acids: CASSTDRTRFYEQYF. The entire variable domain, with the rest obtained from reference TRBV2 and TRBJ2-7, is as follows: EPEVTQTPSHQVTQMGQEVILRCVPISNHLYFYWYRQILGQKVEFLVSFYNNEISEKSEIFDDQFSVERPDGSNFTLKIRSTKLEDSAMYFCASSTDRTRFYEQYFGPGTRLTVT.

The V and J genes are TRBV27 and TRBJ2-3; 10 positions match TRBD1. The CDR3 covers 14 residues. V was clipped by 8 bases and J by 2 bases; unmatched bases: 4. Germline assignment: CDR1 MNHEY and CDR2 SMNVEV (reference sequence). The CDR3 coding sequence is TGTGCCAGCTGGGACAGGGGCTACACAGATACGCAGTATTTT. This sequence encodes CASWDRGYTDTQYF.

This clone was detected many times. The V call is TRBV6-1, the J call TRBJ2-1; D is unresolved. In germline, CDR1 is MNHNS, CDR2 SASEGT. The V and J ends lost 9 bases and 0 bases respectively, with 12 bases between them. The CDR3 runs to 14 residues. CDR3 coding DNA: TGTGCCAGTGGTGCCTCACGCTCCTACAATGAGCAGTTCTTC. The encoded protein is CASGASRSYNEQFF.